One and the same sample provided the 15 T cell receptor beta chains below, sequenced in a study of cytomegalovirus exposure and HLA in healthy donors. PCR amplification relied on 60 Vbeta primers (plus 13 Jbeta primers). Some clones are missing from TCRdb's copy, which holds only in-frame ones; the method was immunoSEQ multiplex PCR. The sample consists of some 100,000 clones, around 80% of them appearing once. Source material: PBMCs. The receptors were sampled from a woman aged 50 to 60 in good health and CMV-seropositive.

The chain recombines TRBV2 with TRBJ2-7; 10 bases are shared with TRBD1. Trimming removed 0 bases from V and 4 bases from J; junction bases left unmatched: 3. CDR1 is SNHLY and CDR2 is FYNNEI in the germline V gene. The CDR3 is made up of 15 amino acids. CDR3 sequence: CASSEAGQGWYEQYF. DNA of the CDR3: TGTGCCAGCAGTGAAGCGGGACAGGGGTGGTACGAGCAGTACTTC.

The chain recombines TRBV5-1 with TRBJ2-7; D perhaps matches TRBD2 (7 bases). V gave up 3 bases and J gave up 5 bases, with 18 bases separating them. The CDR3 contains 15 residues. Germline CDR1 is SGHRS and CDR2 is YFSETQ. The CDR3 loop is CASSSRGGIRDEQYF. The CDR3 region has the DNA TGCGCCAGCAGCTCGAGGGGGGGAATCCGTGACGAGCAGTACTTC.

The chain recombines TRBV5-1 with TRBJ2-1; perhaps TRBD1 as D (5 bases). Germline V gene sequence: CDR1 SGHRS, CDR2 YFSETQ. The CDR3 runs 13 residues. With 0 bases removed from V and 6 bases from J, the gap between germline ends came to 7 bases. The CDR3 reads CASSLGQGNEQFF. CDR3 sequence (DNA): TGCGCCAGCAGCTTGGGCCAGGGCAATGAGCAGTTCTTC.

The chain is built from TRBV6-6 and TRBJ2-5, with no clear D. CDR1 is MNHNY and CDR2 is SVGAGI in the germline V gene (reference sequence). The CDR3 covers 15 residues. Trimming removed 0 bases from V and 1 base from J, with 9 bases in between. The CDR3 loop is CASSYSIGFQETQYF. CDR3 nucleotide sequence: TGTGCCAGCAGTTACTCGATCGGGTTCCAAGAGACCCAGTACTTC.

The chain couples TRBV13 to TRBJ2-7; no firm D call. The CDR3 contains 15 residues. The V and J ends lost 3 bases and 4 bases respectively, with 16 bases between them. Germline V gene sequence: CDR1 PRHDT, CDR2 FYEKMQ (reference sequence). The DNA for the CDR3 is TGTGCCAGCAGCTTCTCTTCCGTCTCCGGGTACGAGCAGTACTTC. It codes for CASSFSSVSGYEQYF.

This rearrangement joins TRBV7-6 to TRBJ1-3, with 7 bases fitting TRBD1. The CDR3 length is 17 residues. With V trimmed by 3 bases and J by 2 bases, 10 bases remained unmatched. Germline V lookup: CDR1 SGHVS, CDR2 FNYEAQ. The CDR3 sequence is CASSFPGEGTAGNTIYF. The CDR3, as DNA: TGTGCCAGCAGCTTCCCCGGCGAGGGGACAGCTGGAAACACCATATATTTT.

This clone appeared a single time. This chain joins TRBV27 and TRBJ2-7, with D perhaps matching TRBD1 (6 bases). V was cut by 5 bases and J by 0 bases, with 14 bases left in between. The CDR3 is 15 amino acids. Germline assignment: CDR1 MNHEY and CDR2 SMNVEV (reference sequence). CDR3 protein: CASSLSWDNSYEQYF. The CDR3 DNA follows: TGTGCCAGCAGTCTCTCCTGGGACAACTCCTACGAGCAGTACTTC.

This chain links TRBV5-8 with TRBJ2-1; no clear D gene. V was shortened by 4 bases and J by 2 bases, with 4 bases between the two germline ends. CDR3 length: 12 amino acids. Looked up from germline, CDR1 is SGHTS and CDR2 is YDEGEE. CDR3 DNA: TGTGCCAGCAGCCATGCCTACAATGAGCAGTTCTTC. Protein: CASSHAYNEQFF.

This rearrangement joins TRBV27 to TRBJ1-1; TRBD1 might be the D (5 bases). The CDR3 contains 14 residues. Germline loops: CDR1 MNHEY, CDR2 SMNVEV (reference sequence). V was cut by 6 bases and J by 6 bases, with 17 bases left in between. The CDR3: CASRSGGSPSEAFF. CDR3 nucleotides: TGTGCCAGCAGGAGCGGGGGGTCTCCCTCTGAAGCTTTCTTT.

The chain carries TRBV7-6 and TRBJ1-2; 7 bases align to TRBD1. After removal of 1 base from V and 4 bases from J, the junction contained 9 bases not matched to a gene. Germline V gene data show CDR1 as SGHVS and CDR2 as FNYEAQ. This CDR3 has 16 residues. The CDR3 DNA reads as TGTGCCAGCAGCTTAGAGTCTGGGGACAGCATCTATGGCTACACCTTC. Translation: CASSLESGDSIYGYTF.

The genes are TRBV5-5 and TRBJ1-1; 7 bases align to TRBD1. Germline values: CDR1 SGHKS, CDR2 YYEKEE (reference sequence). This CDR3 region has 15 residues. V was clipped by 0 bases and J by 1 base; unmatched bases: 3. CDR3 DNA: TGTGCCAGCAGCTTGGAAGCAGGGGGGAACACTGAAGCTTTCTTT. It specifies CASSLEAGGNTEAFF.

This chain links TRBV27 with TRBJ1-2; perhaps TRBD1 as D (5 bases). The CDR3 covers 14 residues. Germline CDR1 and CDR2: MNHEY and SMNVEV (reference sequence). The ends were cut back, 6 bases at V and 4 bases at J, with 15 bases in the middle. The CDR3 loop reads CASSLQGAGYGYTF. CDR3 in DNA: TGTGCCAGCAGCCTACAAGGGGCCGGCTATGGCTACACCTTC.

The rearrangement links TRBV27 to TRBJ1-3; TRBD1 agrees at 7 bases. Per germline, CDR1 MNHEY and CDR2 SMNVEV (reference sequence). The ends lost 5 bases at V and 0 bases at J; junction bases unmatched: 7. The CDR3 loop spans 16 amino acids. CDR3 amino acids: CASSPEGGSSGNTIYF. CDR3 DNA sequence: TGTGCCAGCAGTCCGGAAGGGGGCAGCTCTGGAAACACCATATATTTT.

This rearrangement joins TRBV19 to TRBJ2-5, with 13 bases matching TRBD2. Germline CDR1 reads LNHDA; CDR2 reads SQIVND (reference sequence). V dropped 5 bases and J dropped 11; count of bases not matched to a gene: 11. The CDR3 extends over 15 amino acids. Here the CDR3 DNA reads TGTGCCAGTAGTCCATGGACTAGCGGGGGTAGAGAGCAGTACTTC. Amino acid sequence: CASSPWTSGGREQYF.

The chain uses TRBV21-1 and TRBJ2-1; the table's TRBD2 call for D was not verified on the DNA. TRBV21-1 represents a pseudogene. CDR3 length: 17 amino acids. This CDR3 reads CASSKVQSTRCYNEQFF. The CDR3 DNA reads as TGTGCCAGCAGCAAAGTTCAATCGACTAGATGCTACAATGAGCAGTTCTTC.